The present T cell receptor (beta chain) was sequenced within a study of blood T cell repertoires in COVID-19. Cohorts were assigned according to the clinical history that participants reported. Clones were sequenced by immunoSEQ multiplex PCR, and TCRdb holds only the in-frame ones, with some missing. The table includes 250,000 to 350,000 clones, 85% to 90% detected once. This clone was seen just once. Per the germline V gene, CDR1 is KGHSH and CDR2 is LQKENI. The V end was cut by 6 bases, the J end by 1 base, with 16 bases between. There are 16 residues in the CDR3. The TCR comes from a young woman who had recovered from COVID-19. The sample was PBMCs or T cells enriched from blood (not recorded which). The V call is TRBV18, the J call TRBJ1-5; D is unclear. This CDR3 is CASSRVSPGSNQPQHF. CDR3 nucleotides: TGTGCCAGCTCCCGCGTTAGCCCCGGGAGCAATCAGCCCCAGCATTTT.